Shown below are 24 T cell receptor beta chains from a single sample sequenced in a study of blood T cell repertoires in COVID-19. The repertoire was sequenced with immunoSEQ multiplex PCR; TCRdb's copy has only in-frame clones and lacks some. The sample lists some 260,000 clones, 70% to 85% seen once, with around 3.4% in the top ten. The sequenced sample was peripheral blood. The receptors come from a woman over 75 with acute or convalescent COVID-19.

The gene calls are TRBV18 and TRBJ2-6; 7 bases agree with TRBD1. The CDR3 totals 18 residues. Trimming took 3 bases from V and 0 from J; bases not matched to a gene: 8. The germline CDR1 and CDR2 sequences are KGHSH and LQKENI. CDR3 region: CASSPPGQPHSGANVLTF. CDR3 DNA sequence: TGTGCCAGCTCACCCCCGGGACAGCCCCACTCTGGGGCCAACGTCCTGACTTTC.

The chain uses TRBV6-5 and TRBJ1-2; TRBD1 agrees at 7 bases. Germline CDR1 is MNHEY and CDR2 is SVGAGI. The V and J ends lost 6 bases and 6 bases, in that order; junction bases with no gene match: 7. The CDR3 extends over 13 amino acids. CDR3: CASRGTVRNGYTF. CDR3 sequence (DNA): TGTGCCAGCAGGGGGACAGTTAGGAATGGCTACACCTTC.

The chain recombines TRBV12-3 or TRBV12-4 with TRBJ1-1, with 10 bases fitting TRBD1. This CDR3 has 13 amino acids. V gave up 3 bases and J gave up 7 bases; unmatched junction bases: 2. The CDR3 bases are TGTGCCAGCAGTTTGGGACAGGGGAGTGAAGCTTTCTTT. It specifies CASSLGQGSEAFF.

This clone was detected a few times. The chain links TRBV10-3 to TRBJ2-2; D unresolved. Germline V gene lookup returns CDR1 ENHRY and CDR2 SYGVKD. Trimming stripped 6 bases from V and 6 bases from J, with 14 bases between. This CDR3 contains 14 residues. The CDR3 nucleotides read TGTGCCATCAGCGCGAATCAGGATTCCGGGGAGCTGTTTTTT. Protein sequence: CAISANQDSGELFF.

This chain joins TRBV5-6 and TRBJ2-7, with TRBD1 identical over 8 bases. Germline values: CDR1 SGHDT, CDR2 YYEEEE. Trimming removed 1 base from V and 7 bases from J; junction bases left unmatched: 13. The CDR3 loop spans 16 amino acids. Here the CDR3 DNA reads TGTGCCAGCAGCTTGTCCGGGACAGGTCCCCTTGGGGAGCAGTACTTC. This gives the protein CASSLSGTGPLGEQYF.

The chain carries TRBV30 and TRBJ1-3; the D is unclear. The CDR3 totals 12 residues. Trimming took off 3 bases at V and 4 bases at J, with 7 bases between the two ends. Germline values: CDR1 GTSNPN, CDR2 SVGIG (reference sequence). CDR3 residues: CAWSPEGNTIYF. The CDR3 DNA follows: TGTGCCTGGAGCCCCGAGGGAAACACCATATATTTT.

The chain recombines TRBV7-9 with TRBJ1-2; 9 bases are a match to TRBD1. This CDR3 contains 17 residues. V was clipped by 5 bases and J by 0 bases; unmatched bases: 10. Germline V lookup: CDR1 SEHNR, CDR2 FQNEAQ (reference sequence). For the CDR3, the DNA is TGTGCCAGCAGCCCCAGGGGACAGGGCGACCCTAACTATGGCTACACCTTC. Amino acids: CASSPRGQGDPNYGYTF.

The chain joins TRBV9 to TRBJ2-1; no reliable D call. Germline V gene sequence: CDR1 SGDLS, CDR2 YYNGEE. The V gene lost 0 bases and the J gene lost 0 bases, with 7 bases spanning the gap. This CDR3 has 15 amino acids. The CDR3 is CASSVGGTSYNEQFF. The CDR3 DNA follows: TGTGCCAGCAGCGTAGGCGGAACCTCCTACAATGAGCAGTTCTTC.

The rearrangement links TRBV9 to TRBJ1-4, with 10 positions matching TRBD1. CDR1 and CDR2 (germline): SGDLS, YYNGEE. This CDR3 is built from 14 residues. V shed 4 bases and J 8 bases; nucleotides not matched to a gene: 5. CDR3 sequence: CASSPGQGGEKLFF. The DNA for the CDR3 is TGTGCCAGCAGCCCAGGACAGGGGGGCGAAAAACTGTTTTTT.

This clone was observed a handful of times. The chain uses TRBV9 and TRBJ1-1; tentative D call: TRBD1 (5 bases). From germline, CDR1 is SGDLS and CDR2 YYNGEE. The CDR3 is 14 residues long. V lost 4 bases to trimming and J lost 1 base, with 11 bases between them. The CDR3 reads CASSPLGGNTEAFF. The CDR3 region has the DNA TGTGCCAGCAGCCCCCTCGGGGGGAACACTGAAGCTTTCTTT.

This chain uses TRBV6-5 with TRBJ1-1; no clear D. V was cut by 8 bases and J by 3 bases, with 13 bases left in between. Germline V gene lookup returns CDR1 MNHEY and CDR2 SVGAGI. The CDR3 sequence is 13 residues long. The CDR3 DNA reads TGTGCCAGCCTAATCGGGAGCTACACTGAAGCTTTCTTT. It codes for CASLIGSYTEAFF.

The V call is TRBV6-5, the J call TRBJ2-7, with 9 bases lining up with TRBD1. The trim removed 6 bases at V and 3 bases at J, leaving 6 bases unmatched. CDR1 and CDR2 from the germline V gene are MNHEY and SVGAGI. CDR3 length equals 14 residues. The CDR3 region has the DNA TGTGCCAGCAGCACAGGGGGCCTTGGCTACGAGCAGTACTTC. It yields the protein CASSTGGLGYEQYF.

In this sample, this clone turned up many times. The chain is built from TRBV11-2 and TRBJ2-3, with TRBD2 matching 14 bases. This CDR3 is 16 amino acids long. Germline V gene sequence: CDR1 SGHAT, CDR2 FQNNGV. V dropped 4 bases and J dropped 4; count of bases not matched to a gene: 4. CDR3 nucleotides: TGTGCCAGCAGCTCAAGGACTAGCGGGAGGCCAGATACGCAGTATTTT. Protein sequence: CASSSRTSGRPDTQYF.

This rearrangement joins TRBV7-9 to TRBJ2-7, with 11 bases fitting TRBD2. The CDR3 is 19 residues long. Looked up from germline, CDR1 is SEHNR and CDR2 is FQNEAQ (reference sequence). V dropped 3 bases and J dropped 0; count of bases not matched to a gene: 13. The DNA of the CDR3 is TGTGCCAGCAGCTTTTTTGGGGGACTAGCGGCCCCCAGCTCCTACGAGCAGTACTTC. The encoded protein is CASSFFGGLAAPSSYEQYF. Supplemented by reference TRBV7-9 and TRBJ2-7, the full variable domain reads DTGVSQNPRHKITKRGQNVTFRCDPISEHNRLYWYRQTLGQGPEFLTYFQNEAQLEKSRLLSDRFSAERPKGSFSTLEIQRTEQGDSAMYLCASSFFGGLAAPSSYEQYFGPGTRLTVT.

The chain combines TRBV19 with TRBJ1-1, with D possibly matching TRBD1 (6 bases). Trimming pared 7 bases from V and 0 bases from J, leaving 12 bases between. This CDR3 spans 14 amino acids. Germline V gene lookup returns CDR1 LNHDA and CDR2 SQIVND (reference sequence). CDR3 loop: CASILGGLNTEAFF. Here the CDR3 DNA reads TGTGCCAGTATCCTAGGGGGTTTGAACACTGAAGCTTTCTTT. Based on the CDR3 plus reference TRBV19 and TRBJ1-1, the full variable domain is DGGITQSPKYLFRKEGQNVTLSCEQNLNHDAMYWYRQDPGQGLRLIYYSQIVNDFQKGDIAEGYSVSREKKESFPLTVTSAQKNPTAFYLCASILGGLNTEAFFGQGTRLTVV.

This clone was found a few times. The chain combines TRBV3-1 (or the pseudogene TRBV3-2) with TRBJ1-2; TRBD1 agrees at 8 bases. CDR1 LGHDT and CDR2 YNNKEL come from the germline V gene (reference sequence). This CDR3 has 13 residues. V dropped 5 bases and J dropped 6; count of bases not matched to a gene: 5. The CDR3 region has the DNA TGTGCCAGCAGCGTGGGACAGGCTAATGGCTACACCTTC. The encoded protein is CASSVGQANGYTF.

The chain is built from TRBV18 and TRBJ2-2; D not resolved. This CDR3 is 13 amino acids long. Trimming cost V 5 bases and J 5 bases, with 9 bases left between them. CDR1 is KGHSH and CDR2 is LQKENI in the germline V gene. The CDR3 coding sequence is TGTGCCAGCTCAACCACAGAGACCGGGGAGCTGTTTTTT. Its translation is CASSTTETGELFF.

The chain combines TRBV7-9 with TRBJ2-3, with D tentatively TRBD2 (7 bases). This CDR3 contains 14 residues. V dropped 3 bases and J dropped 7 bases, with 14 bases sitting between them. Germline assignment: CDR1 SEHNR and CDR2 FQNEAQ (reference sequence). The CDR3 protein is CASSFGGPVYTQYF. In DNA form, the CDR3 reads TGTGCCAGCAGCTTCGGGGGGCCGGTGTATACGCAGTATTTT.

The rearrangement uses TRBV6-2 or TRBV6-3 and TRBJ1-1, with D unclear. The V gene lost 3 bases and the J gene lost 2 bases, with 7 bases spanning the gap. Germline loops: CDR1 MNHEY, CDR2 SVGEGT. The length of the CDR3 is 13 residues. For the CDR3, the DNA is TGTGCCAGCAGTTATGTAAGCAACACTGAAGCTTTCTTT. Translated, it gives CASSYVSNTEAFF.

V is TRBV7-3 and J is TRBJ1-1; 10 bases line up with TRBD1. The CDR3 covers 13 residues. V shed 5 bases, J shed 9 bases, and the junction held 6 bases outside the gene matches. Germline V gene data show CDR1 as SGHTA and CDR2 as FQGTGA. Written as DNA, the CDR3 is TGTGCCAGCAGCGCCGGGACAGGGGAAAAAGCTTTCTTT. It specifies CASSAGTGEKAFF.

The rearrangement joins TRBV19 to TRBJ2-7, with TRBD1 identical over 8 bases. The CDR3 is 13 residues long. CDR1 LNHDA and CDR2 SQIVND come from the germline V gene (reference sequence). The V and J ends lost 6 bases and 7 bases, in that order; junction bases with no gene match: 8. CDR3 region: CASRTRTGREQYF. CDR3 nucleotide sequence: TGTGCCAGTAGAACAAGGACAGGGAGAGAGCAGTACTTC.

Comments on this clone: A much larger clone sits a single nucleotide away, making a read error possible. The CDR3 sequence is CASSYPQGNTEAFF. DNA of the CDR3: TGTGCCAGCAGTTACCCCCAGGGGAACACTGAAGCTTTCTTT. This chain connects TRBV6-6 to TRBJ1-1, with D tentatively TRBD1 (5 bases). The CDR3 length is 14 residues. CDR1 is MNHNY and CDR2 is SVGAGI in the germline V gene (reference sequence). V was clipped by 2 bases and J by 1 base, with 8 bases between them.

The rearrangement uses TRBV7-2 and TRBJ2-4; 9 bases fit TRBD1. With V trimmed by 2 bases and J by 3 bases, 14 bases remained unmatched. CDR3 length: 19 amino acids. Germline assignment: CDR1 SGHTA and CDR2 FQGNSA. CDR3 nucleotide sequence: TGTGCCAGCAGCTTATCCGGGACAGGGAGTGACTTGAACAAAAACATTCAGTACTTC. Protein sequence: CASSLSGTGSDLNKNIQYF. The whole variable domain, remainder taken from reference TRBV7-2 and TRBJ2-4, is GAGVSQSPSNKVTEKGKDVELRCDPISGHTALYWYRQSLGQGLEFLIYFQGNSAPDKSGLPSDRFSAERTGGSVSTLTIQRTQQEDSAVYLCASSLSGTGSDLNKNIQYFGAGTRLSVL.

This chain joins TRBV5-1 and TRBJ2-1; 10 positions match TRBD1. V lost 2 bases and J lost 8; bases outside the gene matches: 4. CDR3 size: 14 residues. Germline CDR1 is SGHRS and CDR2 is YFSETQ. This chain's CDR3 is CASSFDRGRYEQFF. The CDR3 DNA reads TGCGCCAGCAGCTTCGACAGGGGGCGGTATGAGCAGTTCTTC.